Following are 14 T cell receptor beta chains from one sample sequenced in a study of T cell repertoires in cytomegalovirus infection. These receptors lack a known antigen. TCRdb redid the calling of the reads with MiXCR, one entry per CDR3 protein. There are about a million distinct CDR3 sequences in the sample; approximately 31% occur only once, and roughly 13% lies in the top ten. The source was cultured CD8+ T cells from PBMCs, collected from culture after CMV antigen stimulation. The receptor set was obtained from a human donor in good health (CMV status not recorded). Some clones in this sample may be carry-over from other donors' samples.

V and J are TRBV7-8 and TRBJ2-2, with 7 bases identical to TRBD2. The CDR3 is 16 residues long. Germline V lookup: CDR1 SGHVS, CDR2 FQNEAQ. Trimming cost V 3 bases and J 4 bases; bases outside gene matches: 8. CDR3 bases: TGTGCCAGCAGCTTCTGGGGGGGTCTAATCACCGGGGAGCTGTTTTTT. Translated: CASSFWGGLITGELFF. Together with reference TRBV7-8 and TRBJ2-2, the CDR3 gives the full variable domain: GAGVSQSPRYKVAKRGQDVALRCDPISGHVSLFWYQQALGQGPEFLTYFQNEAQLDKSGLPSDRFFAERPEGSVSTLKIQRTQQEDSAVYLCASSFWGGLITGELFFGEGSRLTVL.

The CDR3 loop is CASRLWENTEAFF. The CDR3 region has the DNA TGTGCCAGCCGCTTGTGGGAGAACACTGAAGCTTTCTTT. This sequence joins TRBV27 and TRBJ1-1, with D unresolved. This CDR3 comprises 13 residues. Germline lookup yields CDR1 MNHEY and CDR2 SMNVEV (reference sequence). Trimming removed 8 bases from V and 1 base from J, with 11 bases in between.

This chain links TRBV6-6 with TRBJ1-5, with D perhaps matching TRBD1 (6 bases). This CDR3 contains 14 residues. V was shortened by 2 bases and J by 5 bases, with 10 bases between the two germline ends. Germline V gene data show CDR1 as MNHNY and CDR2 as SVGAGI (reference sequence). In DNA, the CDR3 is TGTGCCAGCAGTTACACGGACAGCTATCAGCCCCAGCATTTT. Translated, it gives CASSYTDSYQPQHF.

This clonotype showed up just once. The chain links TRBV4-2 to TRBJ1-4; TRBD1 agrees at 7 bases. Germline V lookup: CDR1 LGHNA, CDR2 YNFKEQ. This CDR3 region has 15 residues. V shed 4 bases and J 8 bases; nucleotides not matched to a gene: 10. CDR3 amino acids: CASSRNRGLEEKLFF. The DNA for the CDR3 is TGTGCCAGCAGCCGAAACAGGGGTTTGGAAGAAAAACTGTTTTTT.

This clonotype appeared a few times. The rearrangement joins TRBV7-9 to TRBJ2-6; 10 nucleotides agree with TRBD1. CDR1 is SEHNR, CDR2 FQNEAQ, per germline (reference sequence). The CDR3 has 18 amino acids. J lost 0 bases, V lost 4 bases, and 6 bases had no gene match. The CDR3 is CASSSGTGVSSGANVLTF. CDR3 DNA: TGTGCCAGCAGCTCGGGGACAGGGGTCTCCTCTGGGGCCAACGTCCTGACTTTC.

The rearrangement links TRBV12-3 or TRBV12-4 to TRBJ2-7; D is perhaps TRBD2 (6 bases). The CDR3 extends over 13 amino acids. Trimming shortened V by 6 bases and J by 4 bases, and 13 bases separated the two germline ends. CDR3 bases: TGTGCCAGCAGCGGGGCAGGGAGGTACGAGCAGTACTTC. Amino acids: CASSGAGRYEQYF.

CDR3 region: CASSPYTGSPDTQYF. CDR3 sequence (DNA): TGTGCCAGCAGCCCGTACACCGGGAGCCCAGATACGCAGTATTTT. V usage is TRBV13 and J usage is TRBJ2-3; D is possibly TRBD2 (6 bases). The CDR3 length is 15 residues. The germline V gene encodes CDR1 PRHDT and CDR2 FYEKMQ (reference sequence). Trimming left V 5 bases short and J 4 bases short, with 16 bases between.

This sequence joins TRBV24-1 and TRBJ2-3; TRBD2 is a possible D gene (6 bases). Germline CDR1 and CDR2: KGHDR and SFDVKD. Trimming removed 7 bases from V and 4 bases from J, with 11 bases in between. The CDR3 is made up of 13 amino acids. The DNA of the CDR3 is TGTGCCACCAGCGGGGGAGGAGCAGATACGCAGTATTTT. It is translated as CATSGGGADTQYF.

This chain connects TRBV7-3 to TRBJ2-3; weak D call: TRBD2 (9 bases). V lost 1 base and J lost 1, with 15 bases in between. This CDR3 has 17 residues. Germline lookup yields CDR1 SGHTA and CDR2 FQGTGA. The DNA of the CDR3 is TGTGCCAGCAGCTTAAGAGCGGGGGGACAGGGCACAGATACGCAGTATTTT. Its protein is CASSLRAGGQGTDTQYF.

This clonotype was detected only a few times. J is TRBJ1-1 and V is TRBV27, with no clear D. V lost 1 base to trimming and J lost 3 bases, with 9 bases between them. The CDR3 spans 14 residues. Germline lookup yields CDR1 MNHEY and CDR2 SMNVEV (reference sequence). CDR3 amino acids: CASSLYRWDTEAFF. DNA for the CDR3: TGTGCCAGCAGTTTATACCGGTGGGACACTGAAGCTTTCTTT.

This clonotype occurred many times. The chain has TRBV7-8 and TRBJ1-2, with TRBD1 matching over 8 bases. Trimming cost V 1 base and J 3 bases; bases outside gene matches: 13. This CDR3 spans 18 amino acids. Germline CDR1 SGHVS, CDR2 FQNEAQ. DNA for the CDR3: TGTGCCAGCAGCTTAGTGGGCTATGGACAGGGAACCGACTATGGCTACACCTTC. It specifies CASSLVGYGQGTDYGYTF.

The chain has TRBV27 and TRBJ1-6, with D possibly matching TRBD1 (5 bases). Trimming took 6 bases from V and 8 from J, leaving 14 bases between them. This CDR3 has 14 amino acids. The germline CDR1 and CDR2 sequences are MNHEY and SMNVEV (reference sequence). The DNA for the CDR3 is TGTGCCAGCAGGCCCGGGACCATGGATTCACCCCTCCACTTT. Its protein is CASRPGTMDSPLHF.

This clonotype came up a few times. V usage is TRBV27 and J usage is TRBJ1-1; weak D call: TRBD1 (6 bases). Germline values: CDR1 MNHEY, CDR2 SMNVEV (reference sequence). The CDR3 runs 15 residues. The V gene lost 0 bases and the J gene lost 5 bases, with 13 bases spanning the gap. Written as DNA, the CDR3 is TGTGCCAGCAGTTTATCGAAAGGGGGTGGGACTGAAGCTTTCTTT. Translating gives CASSLSKGGGTEAFF.

In its sample, this clonotype was seen a few times. This sequence joins TRBV12-3 or TRBV12-4 and TRBJ1-2, with 9 bases lining up with TRBD1. The CDR3 runs to 20 residues. Unmatched junction bases numbered 16, after V lost 2 bases and J lost 0 bases. CDR3 DNA sequence: TGTGCCAGCAGTTTACTCCCGGGACAGGGTCTCATTATAGCTAACTATGGCTACACCTTC. It specifies CASSLLPGQGLIIANYGYTF.